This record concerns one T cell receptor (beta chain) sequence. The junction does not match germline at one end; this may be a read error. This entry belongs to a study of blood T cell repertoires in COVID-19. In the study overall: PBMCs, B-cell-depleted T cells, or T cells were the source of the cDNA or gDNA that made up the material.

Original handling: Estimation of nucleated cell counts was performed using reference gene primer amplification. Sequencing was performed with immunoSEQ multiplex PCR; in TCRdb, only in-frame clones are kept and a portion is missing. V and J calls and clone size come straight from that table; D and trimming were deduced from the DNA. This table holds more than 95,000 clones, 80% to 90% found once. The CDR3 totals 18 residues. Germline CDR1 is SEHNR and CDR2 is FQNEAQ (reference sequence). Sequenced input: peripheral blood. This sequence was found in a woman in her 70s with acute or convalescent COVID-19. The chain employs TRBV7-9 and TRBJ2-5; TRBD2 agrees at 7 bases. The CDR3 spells CASSFGRVGLSSQGTQYF. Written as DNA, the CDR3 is TGTGCCAGCAGCTTTGGGAGGGTGGGCCTCTCGTCCCAAGGGACCCAGTACTTC.